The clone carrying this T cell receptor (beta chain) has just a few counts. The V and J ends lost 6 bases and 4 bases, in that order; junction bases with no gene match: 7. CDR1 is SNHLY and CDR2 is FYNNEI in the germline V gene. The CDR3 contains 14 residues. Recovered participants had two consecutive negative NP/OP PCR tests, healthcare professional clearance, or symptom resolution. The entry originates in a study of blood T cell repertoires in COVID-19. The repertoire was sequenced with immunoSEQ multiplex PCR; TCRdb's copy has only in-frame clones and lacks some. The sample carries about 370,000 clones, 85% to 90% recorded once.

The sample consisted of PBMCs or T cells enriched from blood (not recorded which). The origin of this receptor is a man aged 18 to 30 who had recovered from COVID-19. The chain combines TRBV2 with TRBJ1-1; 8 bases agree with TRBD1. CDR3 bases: TGTGCCAGCAGCGACAGGGGAGTAGGCACTGAAGCTTTCTTT. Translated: CASSDRGVGTEAFF.